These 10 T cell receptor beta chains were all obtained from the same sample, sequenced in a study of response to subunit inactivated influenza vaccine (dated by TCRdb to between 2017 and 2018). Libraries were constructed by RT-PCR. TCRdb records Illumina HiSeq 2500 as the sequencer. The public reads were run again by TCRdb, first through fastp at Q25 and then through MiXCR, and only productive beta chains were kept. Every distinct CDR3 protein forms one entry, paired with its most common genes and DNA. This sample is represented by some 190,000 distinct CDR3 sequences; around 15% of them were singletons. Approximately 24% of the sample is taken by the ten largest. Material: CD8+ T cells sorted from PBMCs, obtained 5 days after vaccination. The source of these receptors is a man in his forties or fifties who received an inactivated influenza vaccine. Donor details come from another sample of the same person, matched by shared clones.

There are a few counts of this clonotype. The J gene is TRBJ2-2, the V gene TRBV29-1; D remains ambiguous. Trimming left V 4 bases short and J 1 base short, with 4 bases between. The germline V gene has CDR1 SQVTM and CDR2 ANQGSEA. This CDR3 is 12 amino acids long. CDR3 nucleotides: TGCAGCGTTGGACAGAACACCGGGGAGCTGTTTTTT. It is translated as CSVGQNTGELFF.

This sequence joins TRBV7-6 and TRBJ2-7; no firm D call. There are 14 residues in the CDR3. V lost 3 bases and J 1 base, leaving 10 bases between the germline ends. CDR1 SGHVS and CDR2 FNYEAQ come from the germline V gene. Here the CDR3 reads CASSLRSSSYEQYF. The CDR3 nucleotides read TGTGCCAGCAGCTTGCGATCCTCTTCCTACGAGCAGTACTTC.

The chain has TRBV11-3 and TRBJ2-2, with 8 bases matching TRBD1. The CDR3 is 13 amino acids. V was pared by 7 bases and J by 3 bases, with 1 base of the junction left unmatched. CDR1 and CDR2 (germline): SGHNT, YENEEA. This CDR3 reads CASKDRDTGELFF. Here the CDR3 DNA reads TGTGCCAGCAAGGACAGGGACACCGGGGAGCTGTTTTTT.

The CDR3 bases are TGTGCCTGGAGTGTGGGGACAGCATCTAACTATGGCTACACCTTC. Translated, it gives CAWSVGTASNYGYTF. The rearrangement uses TRBV30 and TRBJ1-2; 7 bases fit TRBD1. V was clipped by 0 bases and J by 0 bases; unmatched bases: 4. Per the germline V gene, CDR1 is GTSNPN and CDR2 is SVGIG (reference sequence). The CDR3 runs 15 residues.

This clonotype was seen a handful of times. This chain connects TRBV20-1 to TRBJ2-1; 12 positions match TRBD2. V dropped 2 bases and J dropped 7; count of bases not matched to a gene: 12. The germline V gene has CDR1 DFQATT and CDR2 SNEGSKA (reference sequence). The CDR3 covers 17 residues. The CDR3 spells CSARPTELAGGVNEQFF. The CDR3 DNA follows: TGCAGTGCTAGACCAACGGAACTAGCGGGAGGTGTTAATGAGCAGTTCTTC.

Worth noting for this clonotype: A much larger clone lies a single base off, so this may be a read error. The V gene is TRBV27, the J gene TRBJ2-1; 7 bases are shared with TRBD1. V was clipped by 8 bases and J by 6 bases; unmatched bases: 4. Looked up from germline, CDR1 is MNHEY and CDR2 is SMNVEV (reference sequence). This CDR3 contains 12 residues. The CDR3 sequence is CASGTAFNEQFF. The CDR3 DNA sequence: TGTGCCAGCGGGACAGCCTTCAATGAGCAGTTCTTC.

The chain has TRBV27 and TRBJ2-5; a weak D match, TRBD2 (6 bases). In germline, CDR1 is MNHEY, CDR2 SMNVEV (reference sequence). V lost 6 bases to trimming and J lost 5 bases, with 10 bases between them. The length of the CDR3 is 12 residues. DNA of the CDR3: TGTGCCAGCAGAGGGGCGGGGGAGACCCAGTACTTC. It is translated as CASRGAGETQYF.

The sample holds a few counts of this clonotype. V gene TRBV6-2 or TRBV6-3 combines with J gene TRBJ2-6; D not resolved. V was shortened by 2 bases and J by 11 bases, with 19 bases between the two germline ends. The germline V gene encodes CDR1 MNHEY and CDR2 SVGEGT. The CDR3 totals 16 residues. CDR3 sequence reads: CASSYPYLQMVDVLTF. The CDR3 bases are TGTGCCAGCAGTTACCCCTATCTGCAAATGGTGGACGTCCTGACTTTC.

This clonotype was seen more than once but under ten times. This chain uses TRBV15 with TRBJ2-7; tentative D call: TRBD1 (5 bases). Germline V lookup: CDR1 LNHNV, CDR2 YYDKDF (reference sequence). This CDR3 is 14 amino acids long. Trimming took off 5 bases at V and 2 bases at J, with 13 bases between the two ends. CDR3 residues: CATSSTDTAYEQYF. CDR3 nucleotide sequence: TGTGCCACCAGCTCGACAGATACCGCCTACGAGCAGTACTTC. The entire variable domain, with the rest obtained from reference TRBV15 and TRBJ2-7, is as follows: DAMVIQNPRYQVTQFGKPVTLSCSQTLNHNVMYWYQQKSSQAPKLLFHYYDKDFNNEADTPDNFQSRRPNTSFCFLDIRSPGLGDTAMYLCATSSTDTAYEQYFGPGTRLTVT.

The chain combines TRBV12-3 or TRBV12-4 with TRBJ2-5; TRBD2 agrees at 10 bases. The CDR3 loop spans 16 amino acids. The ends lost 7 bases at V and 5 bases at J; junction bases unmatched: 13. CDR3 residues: CASTLEAGTSDETQYF. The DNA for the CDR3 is TGTGCCAGCACCCTAGAGGCCGGGACTAGCGACGAGACCCAGTACTTC.